These T cell receptor beta chains were read from a single sample in a study of response to subunit inactivated influenza vaccine. TCRdb redid the calling of the RT-PCR reads with MiXCR, one entry per CDR3 protein. The table lists about 800,000 distinct CDR3 sequences, about 20% of them singletons. The source material was PBMCs from blood, sampled roughly 5 days after vaccination. The receptors come from a man aged 45 to 65 who received an inactivated influenza vaccine. The CDR3 runs from the conserved cysteine through the conserved F or W. The D gene is left open where the match is weak. Not all rows give a size; the values are once, few, many and, for expanded clones, a class.

J | size | V | D | DNA | CDR3
TRBJ2-1 | NA | TRBV24-1 | TRBD1 | TGTGCCACCAGTGATTTTGGACAGGGGGGTAATGAGCAGTTCTTC | CATSDFGQGGNEQFF
TRBJ1-2 | few | TRBV18 | NA | TGTGCCAGCTCACCACCTTGGAGGGAAGAAACCTATGGCTACACCTTC | CASSPPWREETYGYTF
TRBJ1-2 | few | TRBV28 | NA | TGTGCCAGCAGTTTCACCTATGGCTACACCTTC | CASSFTYGYTF
TRBJ2-1 | many | TRBV5-1 | TRBD2 | TGCGCCAGCAGCCGGACTAGCGGGGTTAGCAATGAGCAGTTCTTC | CASSRTSGVSNEQFF
TRBJ2-1 | NA | TRBV5-1 | TRBD2 | TGCGCCAGCAGCTTGGGGGCAAAGGGACTAAGGGATGAGCAGTTCTTC | CASSLGAKGLRDEQFF
TRBJ2-7 | few | TRBV7-2 | NA | TGTGCCAGCAGCTCAGATCGGGGTCCGCAGTACTTC | CASSSDRGPQYF
TRBJ1-2 | NA | TRBV20-1 | NA | TGCAGTGCCAAGACAGGATTTAGTGGCTACACCTTC | CSAKTGFSGYTF
TRBJ2-7 | many | TRBV10-3 | NA | TGTGCCAGCGGTGGTAGAAGTGACGAGCAGTACTTC | CASGGRSDEQYF
TRBJ2-2 | NA | TRBV11-2 | NA | TGTGCCAGCAACCTTTTCGGACTACCAACCGGGGAGCTGTTTTTT | CASNLFGLPTGELFF
TRBJ2-7 | NA | TRBV30 | NA | TGTGCCTGGAGCGAAGGGCAGCCCTACGAGCAGTACTTC | CAWSEGQPYEQYF
TRBJ2-6 | NA | TRBV12-3/TRBV12-4 | TRBD2 | TGTGCCAGCAGTTTAATTGCGGGGGGTCTCTCTGGGGCCAACGTCCTGACTTTC | CASSLIAGGLSGANVLTF
TRBJ2-2 | many | TRBV12-3/TRBV12-4 | TRBD1 | TGTGCCCTAAGGGGGCAGGGTGGAAACACCGGGGAGCTGTTTTTT | CALRGQGGNTGELFF